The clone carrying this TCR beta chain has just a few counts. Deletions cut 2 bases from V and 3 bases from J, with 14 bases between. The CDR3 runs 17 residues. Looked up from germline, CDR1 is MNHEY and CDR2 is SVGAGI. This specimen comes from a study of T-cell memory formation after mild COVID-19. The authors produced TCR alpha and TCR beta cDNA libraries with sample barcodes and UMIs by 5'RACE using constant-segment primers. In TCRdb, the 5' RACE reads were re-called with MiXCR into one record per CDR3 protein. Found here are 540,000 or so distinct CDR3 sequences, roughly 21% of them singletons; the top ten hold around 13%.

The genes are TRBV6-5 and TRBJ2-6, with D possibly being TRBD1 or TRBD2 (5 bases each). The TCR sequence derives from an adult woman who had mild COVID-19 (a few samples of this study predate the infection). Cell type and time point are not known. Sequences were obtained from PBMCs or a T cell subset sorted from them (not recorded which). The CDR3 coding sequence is TGTGCCAGCAGTTACAATGGGGCTGGAGGTGGGGCCAACGTCCTGACTTTC. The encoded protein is CASSYNGAGGGANVLTF.